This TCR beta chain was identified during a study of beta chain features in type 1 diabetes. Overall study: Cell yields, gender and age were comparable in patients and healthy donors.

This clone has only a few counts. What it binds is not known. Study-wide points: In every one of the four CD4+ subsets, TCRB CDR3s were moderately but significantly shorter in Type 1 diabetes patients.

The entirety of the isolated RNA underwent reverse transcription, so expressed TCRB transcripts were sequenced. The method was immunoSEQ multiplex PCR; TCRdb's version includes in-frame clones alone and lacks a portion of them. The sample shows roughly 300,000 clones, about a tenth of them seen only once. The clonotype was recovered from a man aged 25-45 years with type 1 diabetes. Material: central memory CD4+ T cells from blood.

CDR3 nucleotides: TGTGCCAGCAGCGGGGACAGGGGAGGCACTGAAGCTTTCTTT. Amino acids: CASSGDRGGTEAFF. The rearrangement joins TRBV7-2 to TRBJ1-1; TRBD1 aligns across 10 bases. V gave up 5 bases and J gave up 4 bases; unmatched junction bases: 4. CDR1 and CDR2 from the germline V gene are SGHTA and FQGNSA. This CDR3 has 14 residues.